What follows are 14 T cell receptor beta chains derived from one specimen sequenced in a study of control samples from healthy donors and cancer patients. Using immunoSEQ multiplex PCR, the repertoire was profiled, and TCRdb retains in-frame clones only, with some absent. The sample holds roughly 150,000 clones, about 90% seen once. Material for sequencing was blood. These receptors all stem from a man aged 18 to 29 in good health.

For the CDR3, the DNA is TGTGCCAGCAGTTCTCAGGGGGTCCAGCCCCAGCATTTT. It is translated as CASSSQGVQPQHF. This chain uses TRBV12-3 or TRBV12-4 with TRBJ1-5; 7 nucleotides line up with TRBD1. The trim removed 4 bases at V and 7 bases at J, leaving 4 bases unmatched. The CDR3 totals 13 residues.

The V and J genes are TRBV7-9 and TRBJ1-2; D possibly corresponds to TRBD1 (5 bases). Germline CDR1 is SEHNR and CDR2 is FQNEAQ (reference sequence). The V end lost 3 bases, the J end lost 6 bases, and 8 bases lay between the germline ends. CDR3 length equals 12 residues. CDR3 sequence reads: CASSFGTDGYTF. Written as DNA, the CDR3 is TGTGCCAGCAGCTTTGGGACGGATGGCTACACCTTC.

The rearrangement links TRBV11-2 to TRBJ2-7; a weak D match, TRBD2 (5 bases). V was cut by 2 bases and J by 3 bases, with 14 bases left in between. From germline, CDR1 is SGHAT and CDR2 FQNNGV. The CDR3 is 15 amino acids. The DNA for the CDR3 is TGTGCCAGCAGCTTACAGGACGGGGTAGGCTACGAGCAGTACTTC. Amino acid sequence: CASSLQDGVGYEQYF.

The rearrangement links TRBV30 to TRBJ1-2, with D unresolved. This CDR3 contains 12 residues. Per germline, CDR1 GTSNPN and CDR2 SVGIG (reference sequence). V was pared by 3 bases and J by 4 bases, with 9 bases between. The CDR3 loop reads CAWRSRIYGYTF. CDR3 DNA: TGTGCCTGGAGGTCCAGAATCTATGGCTACACCTTC.

The rearrangement links TRBV6-2 or TRBV6-3 to TRBJ2-1; the match to TRBD2 covers 11 bases. The germline gives CDR1 MNHEY, CDR2 SVGEGT. This CDR3 is 16 amino acids long. V trimming: 2 bases; J trimming: 6 bases; junction bases outside the gene matches: 6. The CDR3 region has the DNA TGTGCCAGCAGTTACCCCCCCGGACTAGCGGGCAATGAGCAGTTCTTC. This gives the protein CASSYPPGLAGNEQFF.

This chain links TRBV27 with TRBJ1-2; no clear D. CDR1 is MNHEY and CDR2 is SMNVEV in the germline V gene (reference sequence). This CDR3 has 14 residues. The ends were cut back, 2 bases at V and 4 bases at J, with 11 bases in the middle. The CDR3 bases are TGTGCCAGCAGTTTACGGGCAGCCAGCTATGGCTACACCTTC. It encodes CASSLRAASYGYTF.

The chain combines TRBV29-1 with TRBJ2-3, with TRBD2 matching over 8 bases. The J segment lost 1 base and the V segment lost 4 bases, leaving 7 bases of the junction unmatched. There are 15 residues in the CDR3. The V gene's germline CDR1 is SQVTM and CDR2 ANQGSEA. DNA of the CDR3: TGCAGCGTTGTTACGGGGGGGCTGGGCACAGATACGCAGTATTTT. Protein: CSVVTGGLGTDTQYF.

The V call is TRBV18, the J call TRBJ2-3; 10 nucleotides align to TRBD1. The CDR3 runs to 15 residues. Germline lookup yields CDR1 KGHSH and CDR2 LQKENI. The ends lost 6 bases at V and 6 bases at J; junction bases unmatched: 9. Here the CDR3 reads CASSLDRGVIDTQYF. The DNA for the CDR3 is TGTGCCAGCTCGCTGGACAGGGGGGTAATTGATACGCAGTATTTT.

Comments on this clone: Other DNA sequences of this sample code for an identical CDR3. V is TRBV28 and J is TRBJ1-6, with TRBD1 matching 12 bases. The V gene end was trimmed by 5 bases and the J gene end by 7 bases; junction bases not matched to a gene: 3. This CDR3 is built from 15 residues. Germline V gene lookup returns CDR1 MDHEN and CDR2 SYDVKM. This CDR3 is CASSLGTGGNSPLHF. The DNA of the CDR3 is TGTGCCAGCAGTCTTGGGACAGGGGGCAATTCACCCCTCCACTTT. Combining the CDR3 with reference TRBV28 and TRBJ1-6 gives the whole variable domain DVKVTQSSRYLVKRTGEKVFLECVQDMDHENMFWYRQDPGLGLRLIYFSYDVKMKEKGDIPEGYSVSREKKERFSLILESASTNQTSMYLCASSLGTGGNSPLHFGNGTRLTVT.

The chain recombines TRBV12-3 or TRBV12-4 with TRBJ2-1, with D possibly TRBD2 on 7 matching bases. V lost 8 bases and J lost 7, with 15 bases in between. The CDR3 is 13 residues long. CDR3 sequence (DNA): TGTGCCAGCCAGGGGCGGGGGATTAATGAGCAGTTCTTC. It encodes CASQGRGINEQFF.

This chain links TRBV5-3 with TRBJ1-5; D call uncertain. TRBV5-3 is placed among ORFs of uncertain function. V shed 5 bases and J shed 2 bases, with 14 bases lying between them. The CDR3 contains 15 residues. CDR3 nucleotides: TGTGCCAGAAGATCTGACCTGGATGGCAATCAGCCCCAGCATTTT. Amino acid sequence: CARRSDLDGNQPQHF.

The chain couples TRBV25-1 to TRBJ1-2; no firm D call. The CDR3 has 13 amino acids. CDR1 and CDR2 (germline): MGHDK, SYGVNS. Trimming removed 2 bases from V and 4 bases from J, with 8 bases in between. The CDR3: CASSEGEAYGYTF. CDR3 bases: TGTGCCAGCAGTGAAGGGGAGGCCTATGGCTACACCTTC.

The rearrangement links TRBV27 to TRBJ2-7, with TRBD1 matching 9 bases. Germline CDR1 and CDR2: MNHEY and SMNVEV (reference sequence). The CDR3 loop spans 15 amino acids. Trimming at V came to 4 bases and at J to 0 bases, leaving 4 bases not matched to a gene. CDR3: CASSSTGGNSYEQYF. The CDR3 nucleotides are TGTGCCAGCAGTTCTACAGGGGGCAACTCCTACGAGCAGTACTTC.

The CDR3 coding sequence is TGTGCCTGGAGTACCCAGGGGGGGTATGAGCAGTTCTTC. This translates into CAWSTQGGYEQFF. The chain carries TRBV30 and TRBJ2-1; the D call may be TRBD1 or TRBD2 (7 bases each). Germline CDR1 and CDR2: GTSNPN and SVGIG (reference sequence). Trimming pared 2 bases from V and 8 bases from J, leaving 13 bases between. CDR3 length: 13 amino acids.